This TCR beta chain appears in the sequencing data of a study of neurological immune-mediated disorders. Study-wide results and caveats: Multiple sclerosis patients had less TCR clonal expansion than even healthy controls, unlike HTLV-1-associated myelopathy.

The method for making cDNA was 5'RACE, and it used 10-nucleotide random UMIs. From 15-18 subjects, each sequencing run yielded over 160 million TCR-beta sequences. TCRdb recomputed calls from the 5' RACE reads with MiXCR, one row per CDR3 protein. The table includes about 49,000 distinct CDR3 sequences, 8% to 9% detected once. This clonotype was recorded a few times. Its antigen is unidentified. Trimming removed 3 bases from V and 11 bases from J, with 11 bases in between. This CDR3 contains 13 residues. Regarding time point: longitudinal time-point 3. The rearrangement uses TRBV12-3 or TRBV12-4 and TRBJ1-6; D not certain. Sequencing was performed on PBMCs. This receptor was obtained from a middle-aged woman in good health. The CDR3 here is CASSLSSSPPLHF. CDR3 DNA sequence: TGTGCCAGCAGTTTGTCGTCCTCTCCACCCCTCCACTTT.